What follows are 25 T cell receptor beta chains derived from one specimen sequenced in a study of Tregs in tolerant kidney transplant recipients. These receptors have no identified antigens. Sequencing used immunoSEQ multiplex PCR; TCRdb keeps in-frame clones, though not all of them. The sample yields some 20,000 clones, under 70% seen once. The specimen sequenced was Tregs from blood cultured with allogeneic cells. The receptor set was obtained from a human donor in good health.

V gene TRBV19 combines with J gene TRBJ2-2, with no clear D. The CDR3 spans 15 residues. The germline gives CDR1 LNHDA, CDR2 SQIVND (reference sequence). V was trimmed by 4 bases and J by 5 bases, leaving 14 bases between them. CDR3 DNA: TGTGCCAGTAGTACCGGTACGGAACGGACCGGGGAGCTGTTTTTT. Translation gives CASSTGTERTGELFF.

CDR3: CASSERTSYGYTF. The CDR3 DNA follows: TGTGCCAGCAGTGAGAGGACATCTTATGGCTACACCTTC. This sequence joins TRBV2 and TRBJ1-2, with D maybe TRBD1 (5 bases). From germline, CDR1 is SNHLY and CDR2 FYNNEI. The V gene lost 3 bases and the J gene lost 5 bases, with 10 bases spanning the gap. The CDR3 runs to 13 residues.

This chain uses TRBV7-6 with TRBJ2-2, with no clear D. Deletions cut 1 base from V and 3 bases from J, with 15 bases between. Germline CDR1 SGHVS, CDR2 FNYEAQ. CDR3 length: 17 residues. The CDR3 region has the DNA TGTGCCAGCAGCTTAGGGTCCGGAGTTTCGTACACCGGGGAGCTGTTTTTT. Its translation is CASSLGSGVSYTGELFF.

The genes are TRBV6-1 and TRBJ2-3, with D maybe TRBD2 (6 bases). Between the trimmed V and J ends, which lost 6 bases and 0 bases, there was a span of 13 bases. Germline CDR1 reads MNHNS; CDR2 reads SASEGT. The CDR3 runs to 15 residues. The CDR3 region has the DNA TGTGCCAGCAGATCCTTTGGGGGGAGCACAGATACGCAGTATTTT. It codes for CASRSFGGSTDTQYF.

The rearrangement joins TRBV6-5 to TRBJ1-2; D gene ambiguous. V was trimmed by 8 bases and J by 8 bases, leaving 18 bases between them. The CDR3 is 13 residues long. The V gene's germline CDR1 is MNHEY and CDR2 SVGAGI. The CDR3 DNA sequence: TGTGCCAGCGGCTACACTGTCGGTCGCGGCTACACCTTC. Protein: CASGYTVGRGYTF.

There are a few counts of this clone. The rearrangement joins TRBV14 to TRBJ2-4; 7 bases are shared with TRBD1. The trim removed 1 base at V and 12 bases at J, leaving 9 bases unmatched. The germline V gene encodes CDR1 SGHDN and CDR2 FVKESK. CDR3 length: 14 residues. CDR3 sequence: CASSQANRGTTQYF. DNA for the CDR3: TGTGCCAGCAGCCAAGCAAACAGGGGTACCACTCAGTACTTC.

V usage is TRBV18 and J usage is TRBJ2-1; a weak D match, TRBD2 (7 bases). The CDR3 extends over 16 amino acids. Trimming shortened V by 8 bases and J by 1 base, and 18 bases separated the two germline ends. Germline assignment: CDR1 KGHSH and CDR2 LQKENI. The CDR3 DNA reads as TGTGCCAGCGAAAGGGGGGGCCTAGGATCCTACAATGAGCAGTTCTTC. Its protein is CASERGGLGSYNEQFF.

The chain combines TRBV20-1 with TRBJ2-1; D is uncertain. Germline V CDR1 and CDR2: DFQATT, SNEGSKA (reference sequence). The CDR3 runs to 10 residues. Between the trimmed V and J ends, which lost 5 bases and 7 bases, there was a span of 6 bases. This chain's CDR3 is CSAPRNEQFF. The CDR3 bases are TGCAGTGCTCCTAGGAATGAGCAGTTCTTC.

This chain joins TRBV6-1 and TRBJ1-2; D ambiguous. CDR3 length equals 11 residues. V dropped 5 bases and J dropped 4 bases, with 5 bases sitting between them. The V gene's germline CDR1 is MNHNS and CDR2 SASEGT. DNA of the CDR3: TGTGCCAGCAGTTACGGCTATGGCTACACCTTC. Translating gives CASSYGYGYTF.

This chain connects TRBV18 to TRBJ2-3; TRBD2 is a possible D gene (6 bases). The CDR3 extends over 17 amino acids. With 1 base removed from V and 4 bases from J, the gap between germline ends came to 18 bases. Looked up from germline, CDR1 is KGHSH and CDR2 is LQKENI. DNA for the CDR3: TGTGCCAGCTCACCACTTTACGGCGGCGGGGTAGCAGATACGCAGTATTTT. Translated, it gives CASSPLYGGGVADTQYF.

This chain connects TRBV5-1 to TRBJ1-2; D not resolved. The germline V and J ends were trimmed by 1 base and 8 bases, with 12 bases remaining between them. This CDR3 has 13 residues. Germline V gene lookup returns CDR1 SGHRS and CDR2 YFSETQ. CDR3 protein: CASSLSGSGGYTF. For the CDR3, the DNA is TGCGCCAGCAGCTTGTCGGGGAGCGGAGGCTACACCTTC.

This clone was seen more than once but under ten times. The chain combines TRBV11-2 with TRBJ2-2; TRBD1 aligns across 9 bases. V shed 1 base, J shed 4 bases, and the junction held 4 bases outside the gene matches. The CDR3 contains 16 residues. Germline V lookup: CDR1 SGHAT, CDR2 FQNNGV. CDR3 in DNA: TGTGCCAGCAGCTTAGTGGACAGGGGCGGCACCGGGGAGCTGTTTTTT. The encoded protein is CASSLVDRGGTGELFF.

This clone has just one count. The rearrangement joins TRBV11-3 to TRBJ2-1, with D perhaps TRBD1 (6 bases). This CDR3 has 15 amino acids. Trimming took off 5 bases at V and 6 bases at J, with 17 bases between the two ends. Germline V CDR1 and CDR2: SGHNT, YENEEA. CDR3 amino acids: CASSGRGGARNEQFF. CDR3 bases: TGTGCCAGCAGCGGTCGAGGGGGAGCCCGCAATGAGCAGTTCTTC.

The CDR3 DNA reads TGCGCCAGCAGCTTGGGTGGGACAGGGGGTTTCAATGAGCAGTTCTTC. Encoded protein: CASSLGGTGGFNEQFF. The chain links TRBV5-1 to TRBJ2-1; 11 bases map to TRBD1. Germline CDR1 reads SGHRS; CDR2 reads YFSETQ. With V trimmed by 0 bases and J by 6 bases, 5 bases remained unmatched. This CDR3 contains 16 residues.

This clone was observed a single time. The J gene is TRBJ1-2, the V gene TRBV5-1; 9 bases line up with TRBD1. V dropped 2 bases and J dropped 5; count of bases not matched to a gene: 7. CDR1 is SGHRS, CDR2 YFSETQ, per germline. The CDR3 loop spans 15 amino acids. The CDR3 here is CASSLQTGGWYGYTF. The CDR3 DNA sequence: TGCGCCAGCAGCTTACAAACAGGGGGCTGGTATGGCTACACCTTC.

This clone was detected only a few times. This chain links TRBV9 with TRBJ1-5; TRBD1 matches 10 bases. In germline, CDR1 is SGDLS, CDR2 YYNGEE. Trimming removed 2 bases from V and 2 bases from J; junction bases left unmatched: 4. This CDR3 contains 16 residues. CDR3 sequence: CASSVRDRGRNQPQHF. CDR3 DNA sequence: TGTGCCAGCAGCGTCCGGGACAGGGGTCGCAATCAGCCCCAGCATTTT. Drawing the rest from reference TRBV9 and TRBJ1-5, the complete variable domain is DSGVTQTPKHLITATGQRVTLRCSPRSGDLSVYWYQQSLDQGLQFLIQYYNGEERAKGNILERFSAQQFPDLHSELNLSSLELGDSALYFCASSVRDRGRNQPQHFGDGTRLSIL.

This chain joins TRBV5-1 and TRBJ2-5, with 10 bases lining up with TRBD1. The CDR3 length is 16 residues. Per germline, CDR1 SGHRS and CDR2 YFSETQ. The V gene end was trimmed by 3 bases and the J gene end by 5 bases; junction bases not matched to a gene: 10. In DNA, the CDR3 is TGCGCCAGCAGCTGGGCCGGGACAGGGGCAAGTGAGACCCAGTACTTC. This codes for CASSWAGTGASETQYF.

J is TRBJ2-3 and V is TRBV29-1; TRBD2 matches 8 bases. Germline V CDR1 and CDR2: SQVTM, ANQGSEA. The CDR3 covers 14 residues. Trimming cost V 7 bases and J 1 base; bases outside gene matches: 7. The chain's CDR3 is CSAPGGSGTDTQYF. CDR3 nucleotide sequence: TGCAGCGCTCCGGGGGGGTCCGGCACAGATACGCAGTATTTT.

The chain recombines TRBV27 with TRBJ2-7, with TRBD2 matching 8 bases. In germline, CDR1 is MNHEY, CDR2 SMNVEV (reference sequence). V was clipped by 0 bases and J by 3 bases; unmatched bases: 7. The CDR3 runs 16 residues. CDR3 amino acids: CASSLSPGTSDYEQYF. CDR3 sequence (DNA): TGTGCCAGCAGTTTATCCCCCGGGACTAGTGACTACGAGCAGTACTTC.

This clone was found a few times. This chain links TRBV5-4 with TRBJ2-2; D is ambiguous. The CDR3 extends over 14 amino acids. CDR1 is SGHNT and CDR2 is YYREEE in the germline V gene (reference sequence). V gave up 0 bases and J gave up 4 bases, with 7 bases separating them. CDR3 in DNA: TGTGCCAGCAGCTTGGGTGGATTCACCGGGGAGCTGTTTTTT. Its translation is CASSLGGFTGELFF.

Of note for this clone: A junction end diverges from the germline sequence, so it may reflect a read error. In DNA form, the CDR3 reads TGTGCTAGTGGATTGGGGGCAGGGGCTAATTCACCCCTCCACTTT. Its protein is CASGLGAGANSPLHF. V gene TRBV12-5 combines with J gene TRBJ1-6; a weak D match, TRBD1 (6 bases). The CDR3 extends over 15 amino acids. CDR1 is LGHNT, CDR2 FRNRAP, per germline. Combining the CDR3 with reference TRBV12-5 and TRBJ1-6 gives the whole variable domain DARVTQTPRHKVTEMGQEVTMRCQPILGHNTVFWYRQTMMQGLELLAYFRNRAPLDDSGMPKDRFSAEMPDATLATLKIQPSEPRDSAVYFCASGLGAGANSPLHFGNGTRLTVT.

This chain uses TRBV6-5 with TRBJ2-5, with a possible D match to TRBD1 (6 bases). The CDR3 loop spans 14 amino acids. V was clipped by 3 bases and J by 5 bases, with 13 bases between them. The germline V gene encodes CDR1 MNHEY and CDR2 SVGAGI. The CDR3 protein is CASSYQGISETQYF. The DNA for the CDR3 is TGTGCCAGCAGTTATCAGGGGATTTCGGAGACCCAGTACTTC.

In this sample, this clone turned up a few times. This chain connects TRBV5-1 to TRBJ2-3, with 12 bases aligning to TRBD1. The length of the CDR3 is 15 residues. The J segment lost 4 bases and the V segment lost 2 bases, leaving 2 bases of the junction unmatched. Looked up from germline, CDR1 is SGHRS and CDR2 is YFSETQ. In nucleotides, the CDR3 is TGCGCCAGCAGCTTCGGGACAGGGGGCGCAGATACGCAGTATTTT. Its translation is CASSFGTGGADTQYF.

The rearrangement joins TRBV5-1 to TRBJ2-2; a possible D gene is TRBD1 (5 bases). In germline, CDR1 is SGHRS, CDR2 YFSETQ. Deletions cut 7 bases from V and 4 bases from J, with 14 bases between. CDR3 length equals 14 residues. CDR3 bases: TGCGCCAGCCAGCCGCGGCAGGGCACCGGGGAGCTGTTTTTT. Amino acids: CASQPRQGTGELFF.

The V and J genes are TRBV4-2 and TRBJ1-2; D unresolved. CDR1 and CDR2 from the germline V gene are LGHNA and YNFKEQ. The V end was cut by 5 bases, the J end by 4 bases, with 11 bases between. The CDR3 is 13 amino acids. The CDR3 sequence is CASSLQGRYGYTF. CDR3 DNA sequence: TGTGCCAGCAGCTTACAAGGCCGCTATGGCTACACCTTC.